This T cell receptor (beta chain) originates from a study of breast tumors, draining lymph nodes, adjacent tissues. General study results and limits: Tumor TCR diversity was below lymph nodes but above nontumor tissue. Findings are consistent with lymph node origin and intratumoral expansion of most tumor T cells. Luminal-like breast cancer showed significantly greater tumor-nontumor repertoire similarity than basal-like breast cancer did. The lymph node origin of tumor T cells was framed as consistent with a hypothesis, not demonstrated.

This clonotype was counted ten times or more. Its matching antigen is unknown. CDR1 is SGHVS and CDR2 is FNYEAQ in the germline V gene. CDR3 length equals 16 residues. Trimming shortened V by 0 bases and J by 0 bases, and 9 bases separated the two germline ends. TCRdb passed the multiplex PCR reads through MiXCR, listing each CDR3 protein once. The repertoire includes some 100,000 distinct CDR3 sequences, around 20% of them detected once, and more than 0.9% sits in the top ten. The lymph nodes were axillary draining lymph nodes from breast cancer patients. V gene TRBV7-6 combines with J gene TRBJ1-3; D gene unclear. This receptor was obtained from a female donor with breast cancer. Some clones in this sample may be carry-over from other donors' samples. The sequenced sample was axillary lymph node tissue. CDR3 amino acids: CASSLARQYSGNTIYF. For the CDR3, the DNA is TGTGCCAGCAGCTTAGCGCGTCAATACTCTGGAAACACCATATATTTT.